Each of the 20 T cell receptor beta chains below was sequenced from the same sample in a study of blood T cell repertoires in COVID-19. Here immunoSEQ multiplex PCR was the method, and the copy in TCRdb shows in-frame clones only, minus some. The repertoire includes approximately 220,000 clones, about 85% of them detected once, and 6% to 9.5% sits in the top ten. The sample consisted of peripheral blood. The receptors stem from a woman of 80 years or more with acute or convalescent COVID-19.

The chain carries TRBV5-6 and TRBJ1-3; D is uncertain. Trimming took off 4 bases at V and 0 bases at J, with 14 bases between the two ends. The germline CDR1 and CDR2 sequences are SGHDT and YYEEEE. This CDR3 comprises 16 residues. CDR3 protein: CASSQTLASSGNTIYF. The CDR3 DNA sequence: TGTGCCAGCAGCCAGACTCTGGCAAGCTCTGGAAACACCATATATTTT. Filled out from reference TRBV5-6 and TRBJ1-3, the complete variable domain reads DAGVTQSPTHLIKTRGQQVTLRCSPKSGHDTVSWYQQALGQGPQFIFQYYEEEERQRGNFPDRFSGHQFPNYSSELNVNALLLGDSALYLCASSQTLASSGNTIYFGEGSWLTVV.

This rearrangement joins TRBV27 to TRBJ1-2, with TRBD1 identical over 7 bases. This CDR3 contains 15 residues. The germline V gene encodes CDR1 MNHEY and CDR2 SMNVEV (reference sequence). The V and J ends lost 5 bases and 0 bases, in that order; junction bases with no gene match: 6. The CDR3 loop reads CASSQKQGPNYGYTF. Written as DNA, the CDR3 is TGTGCCAGCAGTCAGAAACAGGGGCCTAACTATGGCTACACCTTC.

The chain has TRBV18 and TRBJ1-5; D perhaps matches TRBD1 (6 bases). The germline V gene encodes CDR1 KGHSH and CDR2 LQKENI. V was pared by 3 bases and J by 0 bases, with 9 bases between. This CDR3 is 15 amino acids long. DNA for the CDR3: TGTGCCAGCTCACCCGGACAGCTTAGCAATCAGCCCCAGCATTTT. Protein product: CASSPGQLSNQPQHF.

The chain joins TRBV7-2 to TRBJ2-7; D not resolved. The V end lost 1 base, the J end lost 0 bases, and 10 bases lay between the germline ends. Germline V gene data show CDR1 as SGHTA and CDR2 as FQGNSA. The CDR3 runs to 15 residues. The DNA of the CDR3 is TGTGCCAGCAGCTTAGAGAGCCGGAGCTCCTACGAGCAGTACTTC. It yields the protein CASSLESRSSYEQYF.

The chain links TRBV28 to TRBJ2-7; TRBD2 aligns across 9 bases. CDR3 length: 12 residues. Trimming cost V 11 bases and J 4 bases; bases outside gene matches: 6. Germline loops: CDR1 MDHEN, CDR2 SYDVKM. CDR3 in DNA: TGTGCCGCTCGAGCGGGGGGTTACGAGCAGTACTTC. Its translation is CAARAGGYEQYF.

Here the CDR3 reads CASSTGTSAEQFF. DNA for the CDR3: TGTGCCAGCAGTACCGGGACTAGCGCTGAGCAGTTCTTC. V usage is TRBV27 and J usage is TRBJ2-1; 10 bases fit TRBD2. With 5 bases clipped from V and 9 bases from J, the junction kept 4 bases outside the gene matches. This CDR3 has 13 amino acids. Germline lookup yields CDR1 MNHEY and CDR2 SMNVEV (reference sequence).

Only one count was recorded for this clone. The chain employs TRBV28 and TRBJ1-2, with D uncertain. The length of the CDR3 is 15 residues. CDR1 is MDHEN, CDR2 SYDVKM, per germline. Trimming cost V 6 bases and J 2 bases, with 16 bases left between them. The CDR3 here is CASRRYLNSNYGYTF. CDR3 bases: TGTGCCAGCAGAAGATACCTAAACTCAAACTATGGCTACACCTTC.

V is TRBV30 and J is TRBJ1-3; D remains ambiguous. The CDR3 is made up of 13 amino acids. CDR1 and CDR2 (germline): GTSNPN, SVGIG (reference sequence). The CDR3 sequence is CAAELSSGNTIYF. The CDR3 nucleotides read TGTGCGGCGGAATTATCGTCTGGAAACACCATATATTTT.

This clone has a single count. The rearrangement uses TRBV4-2 and TRBJ2-7; a weak D match, TRBD2 (6 bases). The CDR3 covers 14 residues. V lost 1 base and J lost 1, with 8 bases in between. The V gene's germline CDR1 is LGHNA and CDR2 YNFKEQ. The CDR3 coding sequence is TGTGCCAGCAGCCAAGGGACTACTTCCTACGAGCAGTACTTC. Protein product: CASSQGTTSYEQYF.

The chain couples TRBV19 to TRBJ1-4, with 8 bases that match TRBD1. CDR1 is LNHDA and CDR2 is SQIVND in the germline V gene (reference sequence). This CDR3 comprises 14 residues. V gave up 3 bases and J gave up 8 bases; unmatched junction bases: 5. The CDR3 region is CASSMTGEDEKLFF. CDR3 DNA: TGTGCCAGTAGTATGACAGGGGAGGACGAAAAACTGTTTTTT. Filled out from reference TRBV19 and TRBJ1-4, the complete variable domain reads DGGITQSPKYLFRKEGQNVTLSCEQNLNHDAMYWYRQDPGQGLRLIYYSQIVNDFQKGDIAEGYSVSREKKESFPLTVTSAQKNPTAFYLCASSMTGEDEKLFFGSGTQLSVL.

This chain joins TRBV6-5 and TRBJ2-7; 9 bases agree with TRBD2. The CDR3 has 13 residues. J was trimmed by 4 bases and V by 6 bases; bases with no gene match: 4. CDR1 and CDR2 (germline): MNHEY, SVGAGI. The CDR3 sequence: CASRDSGSYEQYF. The CDR3 DNA follows: TGTGCCAGCAGAGATAGCGGGAGTTACGAGCAGTACTTC.

A single count supports this clone. The limits of the CDR3 on the DNA are not certain, so only TCRdb's listed CDR3 is given. V and J are TRBV21-1 and TRBJ1-2. TRBV21-1 is flagged as a pseudogene. Ends included, the CDR3 has 16 residues. Here the CDR3 reads CASSKVYACSGYGYTF.

CDR3 loop: CASSKSPGQGGYGYTF. CDR3 bases: TGTGCCAGCAGCAAAAGTCCAGGACAGGGAGGCTATGGCTACACCTTC. This chain uses TRBV21-1 with TRBJ1-2; the table assigns TRBD1, which was not confirmed against the DNA. TRBV21-1 is a pseudogene locus. The CDR3 is made up of 16 amino acids.

The chain employs TRBV9 and TRBJ2-1; TRBD1 matches at 7 bases. From germline, CDR1 is SGDLS and CDR2 YYNGEE. The V segment lost 0 bases and the J segment 10 bases; nucleotides outside the gene matches: 7. This CDR3 contains 14 residues. CDR3 DNA: TGTGCCAGCAGCGTAGGAAATCCGGGACAGGAGCAGTTCTTC. This translates into CASSVGNPGQEQFF. Full variable domain (rest looked up from reference TRBV9 and TRBJ2-1): DSGVTQTPKHLITATGQRVTLRCSPRSGDLSVYWYQQSLDQGLQFLIQYYNGEERAKGNILERFSAQQFPDLHSELNLSSLELGDSALYFCASSVGNPGQEQFFGPGTRLTVL.

The chain links TRBV19 to TRBJ1-2, with D tentatively TRBD1 (5 bases). Germline loops: CDR1 LNHDA, CDR2 SQIVND (reference sequence). Trimming removed 7 bases at V and 4 bases at J, with 10 bases between. This CDR3 is built from 12 residues. The CDR3 region has the DNA TGTGCCAGTAAGGAGGGGCTCTATGGCTACACCTTC. Translating it yields CASKEGLYGYTF.

V is TRBV6-5 and J is TRBJ1-2; D remains unclear. Between the trimmed V and J ends, which lost 6 bases and 4 bases, there was a span of 12 bases. Germline V gene data show CDR1 as MNHEY and CDR2 as SVGAGI. CDR3 length: 13 amino acids. CDR3 region: CASSPRTIYGYTF. In DNA form, the CDR3 reads TGTGCCAGCAGCCCCCGGACTATCTATGGCTACACCTTC.

The chain recombines TRBV9 with TRBJ1-1; D is perhaps TRBD1 (6 bases). The CDR3 has 13 amino acids. V lost 4 bases to trimming and J lost 8 bases, with 15 bases between them. The germline gives CDR1 SGDLS, CDR2 YYNGEE. CDR3 coding DNA: TGTGCCAGCAGCTTTCACCCGGGGGGCGAAGCTTTCTTT. It specifies CASSFHPGGEAFF. The full variable domain, rest sourced from reference TRBV9 and TRBJ1-1, is DSGVTQTPKHLITATGQRVTLRCSPRSGDLSVYWYQQSLDQGLQFLIQYYNGEERAKGNILERFSAQQFPDLHSELNLSSLELGDSALYFCASSFHPGGEAFFGQGTRLTVV.

The chain joins TRBV25-1 to TRBJ1-1; TRBD1 matches at 11 bases. CDR1 is MGHDK, CDR2 SYGVNS, per germline. With V trimmed by 11 bases and J by 5 bases, 7 bases remained unmatched. CDR3 length: 13 residues. DNA of the CDR3: TGTGCCTCCGGGGACAGGGGGAAAACTGAAGCTTTCTTT. This gives the protein CASGDRGKTEAFF.

CDR3 protein: CASSEGLAASYEQYF. The CDR3 DNA follows: TGTGCCAGCAGCGAGGGACTAGCAGCCTCCTACGAGCAGTACTTC. The gene calls are TRBV5-5 and TRBJ2-7; 9 bases are shared with TRBD2. The J segment lost 0 bases and the V segment lost 4 bases, leaving 5 bases of the junction unmatched. This CDR3 comprises 15 residues. Germline CDR1 reads SGHKS; CDR2 reads YYEKEE (reference sequence).

This chain links TRBV12-1 with TRBJ2-5; the table calls TRBD1, which could not be checked here. TRBV12-1 is an annotated pseudogene. The length of the CDR3 is 14 residues. The CDR3 DNA reads TGTGCCAGCAGCGTCACCGGGACAATTGTGGCCCAGTACTTC. Encoded protein: CASSVTGTIVAQYF.